This entry features one TCR beta chain sequence. What it binds is unknown. The data originate from a study of T-cell memory formation after mild COVID-19. The wider study: The TCR clusters were mostly specific to one donor. The study, taken as a whole, reports: Contracting clones from day 15 to 85 showed balanced CD4/CD8; later expanders favored CD4+.

TCRdb fed the 5' RACE reads into MiXCR, producing one record per CDR3 protein. The table lists about 410,000 distinct CDR3 sequences, around 22% of them singletons. Trimming pared 1 base from V and 0 bases from J, leaving 7 bases between. This CDR3 is built from 16 residues. What was sequenced was PBMCs or a T cell subset sorted from them (not recorded which). The receptor's source is an adult woman who had mild COVID-19 (a few samples of this study predate the infection). Cell type and time point are not known. The chain couples TRBV12-3 or TRBV12-4 to TRBJ2-6, with no clear D. The chain's CDR3 is CASSLGPFSGANVLTF. The CDR3 nucleotides are TGTGCCAGCAGTTTAGGACCTTTCTCTGGGGCCAACGTCCTGACTTTC.